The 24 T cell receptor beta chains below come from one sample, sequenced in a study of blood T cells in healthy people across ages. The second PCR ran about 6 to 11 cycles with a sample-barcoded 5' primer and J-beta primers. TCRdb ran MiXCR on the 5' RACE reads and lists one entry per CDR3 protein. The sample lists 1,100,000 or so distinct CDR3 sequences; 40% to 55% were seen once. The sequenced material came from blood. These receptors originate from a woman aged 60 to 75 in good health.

The CDR3 DNA sequence: TGTGCCAGCAGCCCCTCTAGCGGGAACGCAGATACGCAGTATTTT. Encoded protein: CASSPSSGNADTQYF. This rearrangement joins TRBV4-2 to TRBJ2-3; 9 nucleotides align to TRBD2. The CDR3 contains 15 residues. Germline V gene data show CDR1 as LGHNA and CDR2 as YNFKEQ. Trimming cost V 4 bases and J 4 bases; bases outside gene matches: 6.

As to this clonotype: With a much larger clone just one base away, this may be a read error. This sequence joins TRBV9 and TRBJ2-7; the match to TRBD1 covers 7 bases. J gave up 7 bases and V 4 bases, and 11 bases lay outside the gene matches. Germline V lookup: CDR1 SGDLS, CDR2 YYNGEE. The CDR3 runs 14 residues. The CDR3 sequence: CASSTAYRGHEQYF. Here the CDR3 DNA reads TGTGCCAGCAGCACAGCCTACAGGGGACATGAGCAGTACTTC.

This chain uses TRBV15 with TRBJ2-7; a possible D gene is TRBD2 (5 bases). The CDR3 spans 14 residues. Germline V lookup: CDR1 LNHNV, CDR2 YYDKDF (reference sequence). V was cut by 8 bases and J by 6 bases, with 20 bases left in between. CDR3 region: CATRDKYYMGEQYF. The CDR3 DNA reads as TGTGCCACCCGGGATAAATACTACATGGGCGAGCAGTACTTC. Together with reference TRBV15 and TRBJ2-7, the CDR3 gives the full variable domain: DAMVIQNPRYQVTQFGKPVTLSCSQTLNHNVMYWYQQKSSQAPKLLFHYYDKDFNNEADTPDNFQSRRPNTSFCFLDIRSPGLGDTAMYLCATRDKYYMGEQYFGPGTRLTVT.

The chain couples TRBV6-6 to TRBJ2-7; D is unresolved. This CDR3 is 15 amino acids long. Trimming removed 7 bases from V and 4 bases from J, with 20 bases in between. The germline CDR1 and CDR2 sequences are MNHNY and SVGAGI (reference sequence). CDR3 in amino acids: CASTPRAEIGYEQYF. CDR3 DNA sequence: TGTGCCAGCACCCCCCGCGCGGAAATCGGATACGAGCAGTACTTC.

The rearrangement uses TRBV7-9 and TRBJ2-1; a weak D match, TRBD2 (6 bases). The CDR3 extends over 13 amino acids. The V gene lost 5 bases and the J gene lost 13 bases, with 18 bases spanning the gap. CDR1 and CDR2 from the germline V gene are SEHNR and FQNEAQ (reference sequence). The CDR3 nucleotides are TGTGCCAGCAGCCCAGGAGGTCGGGAGACCCAGTTCTTC. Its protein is CASSPGGRETQFF.

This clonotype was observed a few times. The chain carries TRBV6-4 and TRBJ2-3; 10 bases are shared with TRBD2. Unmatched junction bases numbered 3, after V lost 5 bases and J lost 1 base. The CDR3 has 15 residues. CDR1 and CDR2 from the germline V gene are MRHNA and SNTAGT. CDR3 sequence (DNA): TGTGCCAGCAGTCACCTAGCGGGGGGCACAGATACGCAGTATTTT. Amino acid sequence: CASSHLAGGTDTQYF.

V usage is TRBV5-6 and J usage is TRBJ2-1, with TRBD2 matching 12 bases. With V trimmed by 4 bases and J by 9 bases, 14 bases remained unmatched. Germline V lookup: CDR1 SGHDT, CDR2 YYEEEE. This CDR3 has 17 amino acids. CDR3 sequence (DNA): TGTGCCAGCAGCCCCCGTCCGGATCTAGCGGGAGGGGGTGAGCAGTTCTTC. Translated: CASSPRPDLAGGGEQFF.

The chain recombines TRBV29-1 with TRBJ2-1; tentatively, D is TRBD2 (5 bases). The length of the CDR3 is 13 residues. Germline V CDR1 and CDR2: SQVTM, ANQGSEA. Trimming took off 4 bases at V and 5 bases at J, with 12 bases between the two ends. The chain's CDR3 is CSVVETTDNEQFF. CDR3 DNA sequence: TGCAGCGTTGTAGAGACTACCGACAATGAGCAGTTCTTC.

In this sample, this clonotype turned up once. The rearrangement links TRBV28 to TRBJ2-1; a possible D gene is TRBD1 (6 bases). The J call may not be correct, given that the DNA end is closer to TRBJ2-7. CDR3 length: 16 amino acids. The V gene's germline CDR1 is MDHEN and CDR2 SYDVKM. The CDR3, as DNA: TGTGCCAGCAGTTTTTCTCAGGGGAGCTCCTACAATGAGCAGTACTTC. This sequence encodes CASSFSQGSSYNEQYF.

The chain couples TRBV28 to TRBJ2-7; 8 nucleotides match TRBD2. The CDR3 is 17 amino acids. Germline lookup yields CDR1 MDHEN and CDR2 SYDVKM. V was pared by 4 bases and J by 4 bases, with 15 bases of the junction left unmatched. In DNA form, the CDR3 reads TGTGCCAGCAGTTCCCGGGGGGGGCTAACAACCCCTTACGAGCAGTACTTC. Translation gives CASSSRGGLTTPYEQYF.

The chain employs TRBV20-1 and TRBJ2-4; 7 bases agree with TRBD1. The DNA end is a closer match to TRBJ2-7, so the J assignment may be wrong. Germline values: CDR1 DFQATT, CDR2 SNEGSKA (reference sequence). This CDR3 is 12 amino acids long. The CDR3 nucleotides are TGCAGTACTACAGGGGTGACCCACGAGCAGTACTTC. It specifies CSTTGVTHEQYF.

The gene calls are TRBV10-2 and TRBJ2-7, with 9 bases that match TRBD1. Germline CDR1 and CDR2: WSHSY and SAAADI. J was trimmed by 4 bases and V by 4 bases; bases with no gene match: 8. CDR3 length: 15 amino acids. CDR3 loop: CASSVVGTGLYEQYF. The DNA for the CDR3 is TGCGCCAGCAGTGTTGTTGGGACAGGGCTTTACGAGCAGTACTTC.

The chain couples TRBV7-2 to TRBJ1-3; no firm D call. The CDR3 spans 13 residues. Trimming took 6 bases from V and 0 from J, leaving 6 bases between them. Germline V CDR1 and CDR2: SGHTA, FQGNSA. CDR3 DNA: TGTGCCAGCAGGGGTCTCTCTGGAAACACCATATATTTT. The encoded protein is CASRGLSGNTIYF.

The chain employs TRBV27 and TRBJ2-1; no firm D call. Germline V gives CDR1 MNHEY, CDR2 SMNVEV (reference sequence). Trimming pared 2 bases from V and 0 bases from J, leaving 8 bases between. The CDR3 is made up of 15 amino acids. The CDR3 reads CASSLSENSYNEQFF. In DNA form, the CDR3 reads TGTGCCAGCAGTTTAAGCGAAAACTCCTACAATGAGCAGTTCTTC.

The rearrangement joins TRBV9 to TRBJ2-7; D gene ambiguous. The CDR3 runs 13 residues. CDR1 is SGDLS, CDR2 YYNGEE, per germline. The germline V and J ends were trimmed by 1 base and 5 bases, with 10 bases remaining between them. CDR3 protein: CASSVSPANEQYF. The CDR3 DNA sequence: TGTGCCAGCAGCGTATCACCAGCGAACGAGCAGTACTTC. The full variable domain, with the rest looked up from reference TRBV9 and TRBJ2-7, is DSGVTQTPKHLITATGQRVTLRCSPRSGDLSVYWYQQSLDQGLQFLIQYYNGEERAKGNILERFSAQQFPDLHSELNLSSLELGDSALYFCASSVSPANEQYFGPGTRLTVT.

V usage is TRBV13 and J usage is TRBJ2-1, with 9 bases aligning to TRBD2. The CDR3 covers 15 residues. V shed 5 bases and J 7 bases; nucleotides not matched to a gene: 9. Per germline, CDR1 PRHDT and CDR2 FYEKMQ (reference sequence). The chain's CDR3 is CASSRLAGTRNEQFF. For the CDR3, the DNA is TGTGCCAGCAGCCGCCTAGCGGGAACGCGAAATGAGCAGTTCTTC.

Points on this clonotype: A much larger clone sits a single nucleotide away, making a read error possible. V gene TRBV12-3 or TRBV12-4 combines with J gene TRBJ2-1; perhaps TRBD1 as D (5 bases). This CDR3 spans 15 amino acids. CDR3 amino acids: CASTPAYKGNNERFF. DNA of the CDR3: TGTGCCAGCACCCCTGCTTATAAGGGGAACAATGAGCGGTTCTTC.

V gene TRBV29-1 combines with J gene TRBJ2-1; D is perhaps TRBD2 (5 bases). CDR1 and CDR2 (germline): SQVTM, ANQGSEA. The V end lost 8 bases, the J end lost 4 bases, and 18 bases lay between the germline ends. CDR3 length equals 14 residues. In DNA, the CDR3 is TGCAGCTATCGACGGACGGGGAGATACAATGAGCAGTTCTTC. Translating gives CSYRRTGRYNEQFF.

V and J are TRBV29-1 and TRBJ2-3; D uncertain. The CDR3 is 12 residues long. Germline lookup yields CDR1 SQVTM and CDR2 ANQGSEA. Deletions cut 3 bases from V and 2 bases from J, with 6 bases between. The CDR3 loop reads CSVDAATDTQYF. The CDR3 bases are TGCAGCGTTGACGCAGCCACAGATACGCAGTATTTT.

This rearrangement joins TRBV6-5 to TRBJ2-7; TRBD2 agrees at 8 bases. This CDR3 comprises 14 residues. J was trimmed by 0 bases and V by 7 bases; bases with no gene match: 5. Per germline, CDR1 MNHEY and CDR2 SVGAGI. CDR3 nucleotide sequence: TGTGCCAGCACCCCCACTAGCGGCTCCTACGAGCAGTACTTC. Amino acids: CASTPTSGSYEQYF.

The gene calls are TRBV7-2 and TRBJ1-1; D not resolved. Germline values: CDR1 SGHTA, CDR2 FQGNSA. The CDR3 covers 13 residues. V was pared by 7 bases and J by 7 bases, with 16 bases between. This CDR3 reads CASTISEAVEAFF. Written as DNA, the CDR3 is TGTGCCAGCACCATTAGTGAGGCAGTTGAAGCTTTCTTT. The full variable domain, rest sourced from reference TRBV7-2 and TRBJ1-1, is GAGVSQSPSNKVTEKGKDVELRCDPISGHTALYWYRQSLGQGLEFLIYFQGNSAPDKSGLPSDRFSAERTGGSVSTLTIQRTQQEDSAVYLCASTISEAVEAFFGQGTRLTVV.

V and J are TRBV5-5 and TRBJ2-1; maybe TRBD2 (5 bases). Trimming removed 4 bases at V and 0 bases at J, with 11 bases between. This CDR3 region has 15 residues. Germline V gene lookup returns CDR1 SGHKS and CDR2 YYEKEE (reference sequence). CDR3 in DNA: TGTGCCAGCAGCGCAGCGGAGAGCTCCTACAATGAGCAGTTCTTC. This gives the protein CASSAAESSYNEQFF.

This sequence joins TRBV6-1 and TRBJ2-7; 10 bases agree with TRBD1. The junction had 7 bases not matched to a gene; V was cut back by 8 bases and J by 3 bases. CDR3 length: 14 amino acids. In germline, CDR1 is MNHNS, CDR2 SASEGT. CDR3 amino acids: CASASGTGVYEQYF. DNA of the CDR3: TGTGCCAGCGCCTCCGGGACAGGGGTCTACGAGCAGTACTTC.

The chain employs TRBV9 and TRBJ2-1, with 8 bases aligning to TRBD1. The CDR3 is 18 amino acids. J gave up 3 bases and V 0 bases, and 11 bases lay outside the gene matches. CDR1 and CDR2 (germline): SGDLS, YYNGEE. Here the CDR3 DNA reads TGTGCCAGCAGCGTAGACTACGACTTCGGACAGGGCTACAATGAGCAGTTCTTC. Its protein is CASSVDYDFGQGYNEQFF.